Following are 21 T cell receptor beta chains from one sample sequenced in a study of blood T cell repertoires in COVID-19. Some clones are missing from TCRdb's copy, which holds only in-frame ones; the method was immunoSEQ multiplex PCR. The data contain about 130,000 clones, approximately 89% of them singletons. Sequenced sample: peripheral blood. The source of these receptors is a woman aged 70 to 79 with COVID-19, enrolled during active disease.

The gene calls are TRBV19 and TRBJ1-1; 8 positions match TRBD1. CDR1 is LNHDA and CDR2 is SQIVND in the germline V gene (reference sequence). J was trimmed by 5 bases and V by 5 bases; bases with no gene match: 10. The CDR3 loop spans 15 amino acids. This chain's CDR3 is CASSHHGQGFTEAFF. The DNA for the CDR3 is TGTGCCAGTAGTCACCACGGACAGGGTTTTACTGAAGCTTTCTTT.

The count of this clone is one. The DNA for the CDR3 is TGTGCCAGCAGCTTAAGGGGTCTAGGCTACGAGCAGTACTTC. Protein product: CASSLRGLGYEQYF. V gene TRBV7-2 combines with J gene TRBJ2-7, with D perhaps matching TRBD1 (5 bases). Germline V gene sequence: CDR1 SGHTA, CDR2 FQGNSA. With 2 bases removed from V and 3 bases from J, the gap between germline ends came to 11 bases. The CDR3 runs to 14 residues.

This chain uses TRBV5-8 with TRBJ2-2, with TRBD1 matching over 11 bases. The length of the CDR3 is 15 residues. Germline V gives CDR1 SGHTS, CDR2 YDEGEE. J gave up 7 bases and V 7 bases, and 9 bases lay outside the gene matches. CDR3 protein: CASGLRTGGGGELFF. CDR3 nucleotide sequence: TGTGCCAGCGGACTTAGGACAGGGGGCGGCGGGGAGCTGTTTTTT.

This clone was counted once. This chain joins TRBV9 and TRBJ1-5; D may be TRBD1 (6 bases). This CDR3 spans 13 amino acids. Per germline, CDR1 SGDLS and CDR2 YYNGEE. The ends were cut back, 4 bases at V and 6 bases at J, with 11 bases in the middle. CDR3 protein: CASSQTGFQPQHF. CDR3 sequence (DNA): TGTGCCAGCAGCCAAACAGGGTTTCAGCCCCAGCATTTT.

The V call is TRBV11-2, the J call TRBJ1-1, with a tentative D call TRBD1 (6 bases). CDR1 is SGHAT and CDR2 is FQNNGV in the germline V gene. The ends were cut back, 5 bases at V and 1 base at J, with 8 bases in the middle. The CDR3 contains 13 residues. CDR3: CASSQQGNTEAFF. CDR3 nucleotide sequence: TGTGCCAGCAGCCAACAGGGGAACACTGAAGCTTTCTTT.

The genes are TRBV7-5 and TRBJ2-1; the D segment call TRBD2 is taken from the table without a DNA check. TRBV7-5 is a documented pseudogene. CDR3 length equals 15 residues. In DNA, the CDR3 is TGTGTCAGAAGCTCAACAGCGGGGGGGCAGGGTGAGCAGTTCTTC. It specifies CVRSSTAGGQGEQFF.

This chain links TRBV28 with TRBJ2-2; 14 bases align to TRBD2. This CDR3 is built from 18 residues. J lost 5 bases, V lost 6 bases, and 11 bases had no gene match. Germline CDR1 reads MDHEN; CDR2 reads SYDVKM. CDR3 sequence: CASRYLRTSGGLTGELFF. CDR3 DNA sequence: TGTGCCAGCAGATACTTACGGACTAGCGGGGGGCTAACCGGGGAGCTGTTTTTT.

The chain uses TRBV28 and TRBJ1-4, with 8 bases fitting TRBD1. CDR3 length equals 16 residues. V was pared by 6 bases and J by 6 bases, with 12 bases of the junction left unmatched. Germline V gene lookup returns CDR1 MDHEN and CDR2 SYDVKM. The CDR3 is CASRPNPDRGYEKLFF. The DNA of the CDR3 is TGTGCCAGCAGGCCAAACCCCGACAGGGGTTATGAAAAACTGTTTTTT. Looking up the rest from reference TRBV28 and TRBJ1-4 gives the full variable domain: DVKVTQSSRYLVKRTGEKVFLECVQDMDHENMFWYRQDPGLGLRLIYFSYDVKMKEKGDIPEGYSVSREKKERFSLILESASTNQTSMYLCASRPNPDRGYEKLFFGSGTQLSVL.

The chain links TRBV27 to TRBJ1-4; perhaps TRBD1 as D (5 bases). Germline V gives CDR1 MNHEY, CDR2 SMNVEV (reference sequence). The CDR3 loop spans 15 amino acids. Trimming cost V 4 bases and J 10 bases, with 19 bases left between them. The CDR3 region has the DNA TGTGCCAGCAGTTCGACCAGACAGATGGGGGGAAAACTGTTTTTT. Translating gives CASSSTRQMGGKLFF.

The V gene is TRBV5-1, the J gene TRBJ1-3; unclear D gene. The CDR3 is 12 residues long. The V end lost 2 bases, the J end lost 4 bases, and 4 bases lay between the germline ends. CDR1 and CDR2 (germline): SGHRS, YFSETQ. CDR3 residues: CASSLEGNTIYF. The CDR3, as DNA: TGCGCCAGCAGCTTAGAGGGAAACACCATATATTTT.

Notes on this clone: The junction does not match germline at one end; this may be a read error. This chain connects TRBV20-1 to TRBJ2-3; 12 bases are shared with TRBD2. The CDR3 is made up of 11 amino acids. The germline V gene has CDR1 DFQATT and CDR2 SNEGSKA (reference sequence). The CDR3, as DNA: TGCAGTCCTAGCGGGGGGGATTGGCAGTATTTT. Its translation: CSPSGGDWQYF.

The chain has TRBV11-2 and TRBJ2-7; 8 nucleotides match TRBD1. The CDR3 contains 15 residues. In germline, CDR1 is SGHAT, CDR2 FQNNGV. V shed 0 bases, J shed 3 bases, and the junction held 4 bases outside the gene matches. This CDR3 reads CASSLEGQASYEQYF. CDR3 coding DNA: TGTGCCAGCAGCTTAGAGGGACAGGCAAGCTACGAGCAGTACTTC.

The chain has TRBV10-1 and TRBJ1-5, with D hard to call. The CDR3 runs 15 residues. Germline V gene data show CDR1 as WNHNN and CDR2 as SYGVQD (reference sequence). Trimming shortened V by 0 bases and J by 1 base, and 7 bases separated the two germline ends. The CDR3 DNA reads TGCGCCAGCAGTGAGTCGTCGGTGAGCAATCAGCCCCAGCATTTT. The encoded protein is CASSESSVSNQPQHF.

The chain joins TRBV24-1 to TRBJ2-5, with a tentative D call TRBD1 (6 bases). Germline V gives CDR1 KGHDR, CDR2 SFDVKD. The CDR3 contains 15 residues. The ends were cut back, 5 bases at V and 1 base at J, with 13 bases in the middle. DNA for the CDR3: TGTGCCACCAGTGTACAAACAGGGAGCCAAGAGACCCAGTACTTC. Amino acids: CATSVQTGSQETQYF.

This chain joins TRBV5-1 and TRBJ2-1; 8 bases are shared with TRBD2. The germline V gene has CDR1 SGHRS and CDR2 YFSETQ. This CDR3 comprises 15 residues. Trimming took 4 bases from V and 0 from J; bases not matched to a gene: 3. The CDR3 nucleotides read TGCGCCAGCAGCGAGCGGGGGATCTCCTACAATGAGCAGTTCTTC. Its protein is CASSERGISYNEQFF.

As to this clone: The sample holds other DNA sequences that translate to the same CDR3. The rearrangement uses TRBV11-2 and TRBJ2-6, with D possibly matching TRBD1 (6 bases). Germline CDR1 is SGHAT and CDR2 is FQNNGV. This CDR3 spans 15 amino acids. Trimming left V 3 bases short and J 4 bases short, with 10 bases between. The CDR3 nucleotides read TGTGCCAGCAGCTTGGCAGGGGCCGGGGCCAACGTCCTGACTTTC. Translated, it gives CASSLAGAGANVLTF.

This chain connects TRBV9 to TRBJ1-4, with D possibly matching TRBD1 (5 bases). The V and J ends lost 2 bases and 9 bases respectively, with 14 bases between them. CDR1 is SGDLS, CDR2 YYNGEE, per germline. The CDR3 is 14 residues long. The CDR3 reads CASSVAGEVKKLFF. The CDR3 DNA reads TGTGCCAGCAGCGTGGCGGGGGAGGTGAAAAAACTGTTTTTT.

The chain has TRBV5-1 and TRBJ2-3, with a possible D match to TRBD2 (5 bases). With 4 bases removed from V and 6 bases from J, the gap between germline ends came to 9 bases. The CDR3 has 12 amino acids. Germline CDR1 and CDR2: SGHRS and YFSETQ. CDR3 DNA: TGCGCCAGCAGCGGAGGAAGTGATACGCAGTATTTT. Translating gives CASSGGSDTQYF.

The chain joins TRBV24-1 to TRBJ2-1, with D possibly matching TRBD2 (5 bases). Germline V gives CDR1 KGHDR, CDR2 SFDVKD. This CDR3 is 15 amino acids long. Between the trimmed V and J ends, which lost 0 bases and 0 bases, there was a span of 5 bases. CDR3 loop: CATSDLRGSYNEQFF. CDR3 DNA: TGTGCCACCAGTGATTTGCGGGGCTCCTACAATGAGCAGTTCTTC.

This clone appeared a few times. V gene TRBV6-5 combines with J gene TRBJ1-5; D perhaps matches TRBD1 (5 bases). This CDR3 is 13 amino acids long. Trimming took off 5 bases at V and 7 bases at J, with 12 bases between the two ends. Germline lookup yields CDR1 MNHEY and CDR2 SVGAGI. The CDR3 DNA sequence: TGTGCCAGCAGTACCCAGGGAAACCAGCCCCAGCATTTT. This codes for CASSTQGNQPQHF.

The chain links TRBV3-1 (or the pseudogene TRBV3-2) to TRBJ1-5, with a weak D call TRBD1 (6 bases). Germline-derived CDR1 and CDR2 are LGHDT and YNNKEL (reference sequence). The V and J ends lost 1 base and 6 bases respectively, with 10 bases between them. There are 14 residues in the CDR3. CDR3 nucleotides: TGTGCCAGCAGCCAAGCACAACAGGGTCAGCCCCAGCATTTT. Protein product: CASSQAQQGQPQHF.